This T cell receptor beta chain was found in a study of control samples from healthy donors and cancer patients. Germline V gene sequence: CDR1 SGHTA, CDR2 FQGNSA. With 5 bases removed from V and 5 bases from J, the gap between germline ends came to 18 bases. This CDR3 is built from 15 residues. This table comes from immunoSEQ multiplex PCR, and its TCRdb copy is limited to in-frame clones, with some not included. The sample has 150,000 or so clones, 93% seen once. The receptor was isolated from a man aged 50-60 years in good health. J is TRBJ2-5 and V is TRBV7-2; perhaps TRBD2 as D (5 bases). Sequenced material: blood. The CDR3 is CASSPVRGLQETQYF. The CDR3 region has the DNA TGTGCCAGCAGCCCCGTCAGAGGGCTGCAGGAGACCCAGTACTTC. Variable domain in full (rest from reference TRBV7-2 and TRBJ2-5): GAGVSQSPSNKVTEKGKDVELRCDPISGHTALYWYRQSLGQGLEFLIYFQGNSAPDKSGLPSDRFSAERTGGSVSTLTIQRTQQEDSAVYLCASSPVRGLQETQYFGPGTRLLVL.